The entry below gives a single T cell receptor (beta chain) sequence along with its context. What antigen it recognizes has not been identified. The sample holds no much larger clone one base away, and base qualities are not on file. CD8 naive samples consisted of CD45RO-negative cells that were positively selected for CCR7, yielding a CD45RA+CCR7+ population without TemRA cells. The donors were healthy, HIV-negative adults with no recently reported acute infections or vaccinations. All donors were Caucasian adults living in Nashville, Tennessee, USA. Blood was obtained by leukapheresis, after which PBMCs were separated by Ficoll-Histopaque density gradient centrifugation and cryopreserved in liquid nitrogen vapor phase. Analytical flow cytometry was used to check the purity and quantity of every magnetically sorted T cell population. Genomic DNA was isolated from every sorted fraction and measured by UV absorbance on a Nanodrop 2000c.

CDR1 MNHEY and CDR2 SMNVEV were looked up in the germline V gene (reference sequence). The CDR3 starts with the cysteine, ends with the phenylalanine, and has 13 residues. Only CDR3 DNA is held: 39 bases, read in frame from base 1. The V end loses 6 bases and the J end loses 8 bases, and a stretch of 14 bases separates them. Using the deep immunoSEQ assay, multiplex PCR amplified TCR CDR3 regions from genomic DNA. Extracted genomic DNA from each cell subset was spread evenly across all wells of several immunoSEQ 96-well plates, with each plate serving as a replicate. For sorted subsets, each replicate PCR was loaded with 200 ng genomic DNA, equivalent to 25,000 to 30,000 T cell genomes. The purified libraries were quantified using a Qubit 3.0 fluorometer, sized with a Bioanalyzer 2100, and then quantified again using the KAPA Library Quantification kit. Each immunoSEQ 96-well plate was sequenced on its own single-read 150-cycle Illumina NextSeq 550 flow cell. In the original analysis: Because the immunoSEQ output included only junctional sequences and no quality scores, the filtering could not be the same as the filtering used for full-length reads. To assign V/J genes and CDR3, sequences were annotated using PyIR, a Python wrapper for IgBLAST v1.9, with IMGT germline references. Reads with weak V/J assignments (E-value above 1e-6), missing CDR3, stop codons, out-of-frame junctions, or ambiguous translated residues were removed. V3J clonotypes were defined by identical inferred V gene, J gene, and CDR3 amino acid sequence. To compute the percentage overlap between repertoires, the number of shared unique clonotypes was divided by the size of the smaller repertoire. Richness of each repertoire was evaluated using RTK rarefaction, the Chao1 estimator, and Recon v2.1 estimates of unobserved clonotypes. Generation probabilities for all TCRbeta clonotypes obtained by the gDNA method from a handful of donors were computed using OLGA. TCRdb provides this immuneACCESS table in a form limited to in-frame rearrangements. Some clones are lacking; in checked studies, under half of them reflect an unresolved V gene, and why the rest are absent is not known. The D gene and trimming were derived from the DNA, and the V and J assignments and clone size from that table. The table for this sample lists about 2.2 million clones; 85% to 95% of them were counted only once. The top ten constitute around 1.8% of the sample.

This sample was included in a study of shared clonotypes between healthy human individuals (dated by TCRdb to 2020 to 2021). Background on the whole study: The cohort comprised a couple of women and a few men aged 18 to 49 years. Per donor, three plates each were used for CD4 naive and CD4 memory, two for CD8 naive, and one for CD8 memory. The study deeply sequenced blood TCR repertoires of about five healthy adults to estimate repertoire size and the extent of clonotype sharing between individuals. To increase sequencing depth and limit assay-specific biases, different laboratories used diverse techniques to prepare libraries and sequence TCR repertoires. Leukapheresis yielded between about 0.94 and 9 billion PBMCs per donor. Points the paper makes about the study in general: Larger estimated clonotype richness was generally found for naive subsets than for memory subsets. Higher generation probabilities were observed for clonotypes shared by all four sorted-subset donors than for non-shared clonotypes. Even with the large sequencing depth, rarefaction of the sorted-subset datasets indicated that sequencing was incomplete. Because the study included only a small number of donors, the genetic and exposure-history diversity represented was limited. Across four donors, 5% to 6% of naive CD4, around 3.3% of naive CD8, under 2.5% of memory CD4, and around 0.4% of memory CD8 clonotypes were shared. Pairwise subsampling indicated that sequencing depth was expected to affect the degree of clonotype sharing among donors. Sampling was restricted to blood, and TCR repertoires in tissue are likely to differ from TCR repertoires in blood.

This chain is built from TRBV27 and TRBJ1-5; no D gene can be assigned with confidence. Sample: naive CD8+ T cells from PBMCs. The sample's cell subset or site label, decoded: CD45RA+CCR7+. The TCR was taken from a man aged 18 to 30 in good health. Some clones in this sample may be carry-over from other donors' samples. The nucleotide sequence reads as follows: TGTGCCAGCAGCCTCATCGGAAGGGAGCCCCAGCATTTT. Its amino acids are CASSLIGREPQHF.